This TCR beta chain is from a study of blood T cell repertoires in COVID-19. Across the study: Samples came from the United States, Italy and Spain, spanning acute and convalescent COVID-19.

Individuals drawn from 20 to 25 US areas were roughly 18 to 95 years old. CDR3 length: 15 amino acids. CDR1 is SGDLS and CDR2 is YYNGEE in the germline V gene. V shed 3 bases and J shed 4 bases, with 16 bases lying between them. Generated by immunoSEQ multiplex PCR, the TCRdb table keeps only in-frame clones and is missing some. The sample includes approximately 300,000 clones, roughly 87% of them seen just once. Source material: PBMCs or T cells enriched from blood (not recorded which). The chain joins TRBV9 to TRBJ2-5, with D possibly being TRBD1 (6 bases). The receptor's source is a young woman who had recovered from COVID-19. DNA of the CDR3: TGTGCCAGCAGCGCGCATCAGGGGAGCGGAGAGACCCAGTACTTC. Translating it yields CASSAHQGSGETQYF.